This T cell receptor beta chain comes out of a study of blood T cell repertoires in COVID-19. Germline V gene data show CDR1 as SGHRS and CDR2 as YFSETQ. Between the trimmed V and J ends, which lost 2 bases and 1 base, there was a span of 10 bases. CDR3 size: 15 residues. The assay was immunoSEQ multiplex PCR, and TCRdb's table has in-frame clones only and misses some. The sample yields some 320,000 clones, 75% to 90% seen once. The chain recombines TRBV5-1 with TRBJ2-1, with D uncertain. The receptor was derived from a woman aged 30 to 39 who had been exposed to COVID-19. The sample was PBMCs or T cells enriched from blood (not recorded which). The chain's CDR3 is CASSLGVESYNEQFF. CDR3 DNA: TGCGCCAGCAGCTTAGGAGTAGAGTCCTACAATGAGCAGTTCTTC.